This entry lists 32 T cell receptor beta chains sequenced from one sample in a study of T-cell reconstitution after alpha-beta-depleted transplantation in children. Researchers prepared the TCRbeta library using unique molecular identifiers, the study reports. TCRdb recomputed calls from the PCR reads with MiXCR, one row per CDR3 protein. The data show hundreds of thousands of distinct CDR3 sequences, 11% seen once. The sample was peripheral blood, taken 180 days after TCRalphabeta/CD19-depleted stem cell transplant. The receptors were gathered from a male patient aged 2 to 10 who had a stem cell transplant for chronic granulomatous disease, so the T cells may come from the graft donor.

This clonotype appeared many times. The gene calls are TRBV20-1 and TRBJ1-3; D unclear. The CDR3 is 16 residues long. Germline V lookup: CDR1 DFQATT, CDR2 SNEGSKA (reference sequence). Trimming took 0 bases from V and 0 from J, leaving 12 bases between them. CDR3 coding DNA: TGCAGTGCTAGAGATCGTGGAGGGTTCTCTGGAAACACCATATATTTT. Its translation: CSARDRGGFSGNTIYF.

With regard to this clonotype: A single base separates this from a much larger clone, so it may be a read error. V gene TRBV6-5 combines with J gene TRBJ2-1; 7 nucleotides agree with TRBD2. The V gene's germline CDR1 is MNHEY and CDR2 SVGAGI. Trimming removed 8 bases from V and 7 bases from J; junction bases left unmatched: 11. The CDR3 is made up of 14 amino acids. For the CDR3, the DNA is TGTGCCAGCGGTTGGTCGGGAGGCCCAAATGAGCAGTTCTTC. This sequence encodes CASGWSGGPNEQFF.

This clonotype was seen at least ten times. The gene calls are TRBV20-1 and TRBJ2-1, with 8 nucleotides matching TRBD1. This CDR3 contains 15 residues. Germline CDR1 DFQATT, CDR2 SNEGSKA (reference sequence). The V and J ends lost 3 bases and 2 bases, in that order; junction bases with no gene match: 6. This CDR3 is CSARLETGAYNEQFF. The CDR3 DNA follows: TGCAGTGCTAGGCTGGAGACAGGGGCCTACAATGAGCAGTTCTTC.

The chain recombines TRBV21-1 with TRBJ2-7; the table's D call of TRBD1 was not tested on the DNA. TRBV21-1 is a listed pseudogene. This CDR3 comprises 13 residues. The CDR3 nucleotides read TGTGCCAGCAGCAGGCAGGGGTACAACGAGCAGTACTTC. Protein product: CASSRQGYNEQYF.

Note on this clonotype: It may be a read error: a sequence one base away is much more abundant. The rearrangement joins TRBV12-3 or TRBV12-4 to TRBJ2-7; 10 nucleotides agree with TRBD1. The CDR3 has 15 residues. The V segment lost 6 bases and the J segment 5 bases; nucleotides outside the gene matches: 10. The CDR3 DNA reads TGTGCCAGCAGCCGTAAGGGACAGGGGATCGACGAGCAGTACTTC. Translated, it gives CASSRKGQGIDEQYF.

There are many counts of this clonotype. The J gene is TRBJ2-3, the V gene TRBV28; the D gene is possibly TRBD1 (6 bases). The CDR3 has 14 residues. Trimming took 8 bases from V and 1 from J, leaving 13 bases between them. Germline CDR1 MDHEN, CDR2 SYDVKM. The CDR3 nucleotides read TGTGCCAGCGGGCCAGGGGCCCGCACAGATACGCAGTATTTT. Protein product: CASGPGARTDTQYF. Supplemented by reference TRBV28 and TRBJ2-3, the full variable domain reads DVKVTQSSRYLVKRTGEKVFLECVQDMDHENMFWYRQDPGLGLRLIYFSYDVKMKEKGDIPEGYSVSREKKERFSLILESASTNQTSMYLCASGPGARTDTQYFGPGTRLTVL.

V usage is TRBV4-1 and J usage is TRBJ2-1, with D possibly matching TRBD2 (5 bases). In germline, CDR1 is MGHRA, CDR2 YSYEKL. V was cut by 3 bases and J by 4 bases, with 7 bases left in between. The CDR3 length is 13 residues. The CDR3 region is CASSQTKYNEQFF. In nucleotides, the CDR3 is TGCGCCAGCAGCCAGACTAAGTACAATGAGCAGTTCTTC.

Many counts were recorded for this clonotype. V gene TRBV6-1 combines with J gene TRBJ2-5, with 7 bases fitting TRBD1. This CDR3 region has 13 residues. V shed 5 bases and J 4 bases; nucleotides not matched to a gene: 4. CDR1 and CDR2 (germline): MNHNS, SASEGT. CDR3 bases: TGTGCCAGCAGTCGACAGGGCGGAGAGACCCAGTACTTC. This translates into CASSRQGGETQYF.

In its sample, this clonotype was seen many times. The chain is built from TRBV27 and TRBJ2-7, with D maybe TRBD2 (5 bases). Per the germline V gene, CDR1 is MNHEY and CDR2 is SMNVEV (reference sequence). The V gene lost 5 bases and the J gene lost 0 bases, with 11 bases spanning the gap. The CDR3 spans 14 residues. The CDR3 DNA is TGTGCCAGCAGTCCCCTGACTATCTCCTACGAGCAGTACTTC. Protein product: CASSPLTISYEQYF.

This clonotype appeared many times. V usage is TRBV4-2 and J usage is TRBJ2-7, with 9 bases that match TRBD1. V was clipped by 3 bases and J by 4 bases; unmatched bases: 13. The CDR3 loop spans 17 amino acids. Germline V gene sequence: CDR1 LGHNA, CDR2 YNFKEQ. The CDR3 region is CASSQVGRGQGVYEQYF. DNA for the CDR3: TGTGCCAGCAGCCAGGTGGGGCGGGGACAGGGTGTGTACGAGCAGTACTTC.

The rearrangement uses TRBV6-2 or TRBV6-3 and TRBJ2-7, with D hard to call. Germline values: CDR1 MNHEY, CDR2 SVGEGT. The CDR3 spans 13 residues. With 6 bases removed from V and 4 bases from J, the gap between germline ends came to 13 bases. CDR3 protein: CASSKWTAYEQYF. The DNA for the CDR3 is TGTGCCAGCAGCAAATGGACGGCGTACGAGCAGTACTTC.

This clonotype was recorded at least ten times. The chain recombines TRBV20-1 with TRBJ2-4, with D unresolved. CDR1 is DFQATT and CDR2 is SNEGSKA in the germline V gene (reference sequence). The length of the CDR3 is 12 residues. V shed 3 bases and J shed 5 bases, with 8 bases lying between them. CDR3 sequence (DNA): TGCAGTGCTAGGCCCGTGGAAAACATTCAGTACTTC. Its translation is CSARPVENIQYF.

This clonotype was seen repeatedly, ten times or more. The rearrangement links TRBV6-5 to TRBJ1-3; the D is unclear. This CDR3 has 15 amino acids. V gave up 2 bases and J gave up 4 bases, with 12 bases separating them. Germline CDR1 and CDR2: MNHEY and SVGAGI. The CDR3 loop is CASSYTGPRGNTIYF. The CDR3 DNA reads as TGTGCCAGCAGTTACACTGGACCCAGAGGAAACACCATATATTTT.

This clonotype was detected many times. This chain joins TRBV28 and TRBJ1-5, with TRBD1 matching 8 bases. This CDR3 region has 17 residues. Germline assignment: CDR1 MDHEN and CDR2 SYDVKM. With V trimmed by 5 bases and J by 1 base, 10 bases remained unmatched. The CDR3 region has the DNA TGTGCCAGCAGTCCACCGCAGGGGGCGCCGAGCAATCAGCCCCAGCATTTT. This gives the protein CASSPPQGAPSNQPQHF.

The sample holds many counts of this clonotype. The chain carries TRBV10-1 and TRBJ2-5; D is perhaps TRBD1 or TRBD2 (5 bases each). V lost 0 bases and J 0 bases, leaving 8 bases between the germline ends. Germline CDR1 is WNHNN and CDR2 is SYGVQD (reference sequence). CDR3 length: 15 residues. For the CDR3, the DNA is TGCGCCAGCAGTGAGTCTGGGGGATACCAAGAGACCCAGTACTTC. Protein sequence: CASSESGGYQETQYF.

This clonotype was found many times. The rearrangement links TRBV3-1 to TRBJ2-1, with 7 bases that match TRBD2. Unmatched junction bases numbered 5, after V lost 5 bases and J lost 1 base. The germline V gene encodes CDR1 LGHDT and CDR2 YNNKEL (reference sequence). CDR3 length: 15 amino acids. In nucleotides, the CDR3 is TGTGCCAGCAGCTCCCAGCGGGAATCCTACAATGAGCAGTTCTTC. Protein sequence: CASSSQRESYNEQFF.

This clonotype was observed at least ten times. This chain connects TRBV12-3 or TRBV12-4 to TRBJ2-1; D possibly corresponds to TRBD2 (6 bases). V dropped 5 bases and J dropped 9 bases, with 17 bases sitting between them. CDR3 length equals 14 residues. The CDR3 bases are TGTGCCAGCAGTCCTCAGCCACTAGCTGGTGAGCAGTTCTTC. Translating gives CASSPQPLAGEQFF.

This clonotype occurred a few times. The chain has TRBV30 and TRBJ2-1, with TRBD1 as a possible D gene (5 bases). CDR3 size: 16 residues. CDR1 is GTSNPN and CDR2 is SVGIG in the germline V gene (reference sequence). V was shortened by 1 base and J by 0 bases, with 13 bases between the two germline ends. In nucleotides, the CDR3 is TGTGCCTGGAGTGGTCAAGGGGCTCACTCCTACAATGAGCAGTTCTTC. Translation: CAWSGQGAHSYNEQFF.

The chain combines TRBV13 with TRBJ2-6; D is ambiguous. This CDR3 is 16 amino acids long. Trimming removed 2 bases from V and 4 bases from J, with 12 bases in between. Looked up from germline, CDR1 is PRHDT and CDR2 is FYEKMQ (reference sequence). This chain's CDR3 is CASSLRVLCGANVLTF. CDR3 DNA: TGTGCCAGCAGCTTACGGGTCCTCTGCGGGGCCAACGTCCTGACTTTC.

This clonotype was found many times. The V and J genes are TRBV20-1 and TRBJ2-7, with TRBD1 matching over 8 bases. The J segment lost 6 bases and the V segment lost 5 bases, leaving 12 bases of the junction unmatched. CDR3 length: 14 residues. Per the germline V gene, CDR1 is DFQATT and CDR2 is SNEGSKA (reference sequence). The CDR3 DNA follows: TGCAGTGCTTACAGCGGACAGGGAACGGGCGAGCAGTACTTC. Amino acids: CSAYSGQGTGEQYF.

The chain's CDR3 is CASSPGTSAGANVLTF. The CDR3 nucleotides are TGTGCCAGCAGCCCAGGGACTAGTGCTGGGGCCAACGTCCTGACTTTC. The chain combines TRBV7-3 with TRBJ2-6, with TRBD2 matching over 8 bases. This CDR3 contains 16 residues. Germline loops: CDR1 SGHTA, CDR2 FQGTGA. Trimming cost V 5 bases and J 2 bases; bases outside gene matches: 5. Using reference TRBV7-3 and TRBJ2-6 for the parts outside the CDR3, the full variable domain is GAGVSQTPSNKVTEKGKYVELRCDPISGHTALYWYRQSLGQGPEFLIYFQGTGAADDSGLPNDRFFAVRPEGSVSTLKIQRTERGDSAVYLCASSPGTSAGANVLTFGAGSRLTVL.

This clonotype was found many times. The V call is TRBV3-1, the J call TRBJ2-1; D unresolved. V lost 3 bases to trimming and J lost 2 bases, with 14 bases between them. There are 16 residues in the CDR3. The germline CDR1 and CDR2 sequences are LGHDT and YNNKEL (reference sequence). The CDR3 is CASSHPRTTTYNEQFF. For the CDR3, the DNA is TGTGCCAGCAGCCACCCAAGGACCACTACCTACAATGAGCAGTTCTTC.

About this clonotype itself: A much larger clonotype is one base distant, so this may be a read error. The CDR3 carries no conserved terminal phenylalanine or tryptophan, so it likely arises from a read error. The chain employs TRBV10-3 and TRBJ2-7, with TRBD1 matching 9 bases. CDR3 length equals 16 residues. Per germline, CDR1 ENHRY and CDR2 SYGVKD. Trimming took 0 bases from V and 1 from J; bases not matched to a gene: 4. CDR3: CAISESFDRGSYEQYS. The CDR3 coding sequence is TGTGCCATCAGTGAGTCTTTTGACAGGGGGTCCTACGAGCAGTACTCC.

This clonotype was recorded many times. The rearrangement uses TRBV28 and TRBJ2-2; D might be TRBD2 (6 bases). Trimming cost V 6 bases and J 4 bases, with 12 bases left between them. Germline V CDR1 and CDR2: MDHEN, SYDVKM. The CDR3 length is 14 residues. CDR3 region: CASRGDLGTGELFF. CDR3 DNA sequence: TGTGCCAGCAGAGGGGACTTGGGCACCGGGGAGCTGTTTTTT.

This clonotype appeared many times. V is TRBV28 and J is TRBJ2-1; no firm D call. The CDR3 has 16 residues. The germline gives CDR1 MDHEN, CDR2 SYDVKM. Trimming removed 6 bases from V and 7 bases from J, with 22 bases in between. The CDR3 DNA sequence: TGTGCCAGCAGGCCGCCAAGGTCGGCCCAGGAGAATGAGCAGTTCTTC. This encodes CASRPPRSAQENEQFF.

This clonotype was detected many times. The V gene is TRBV7-7, the J gene TRBJ2-5; 7 positions agree with TRBD2. This CDR3 is built from 15 residues. The germline gives CDR1 SSHAT, CDR2 FNYEAQ (reference sequence). V dropped 5 bases and J dropped 0; count of bases not matched to a gene: 6. DNA for the CDR3: TGTGCCAGCAGCCTTGGACGGGGGGACCAAGAGACCCAGTACTTC. It yields the protein CASSLGRGDQETQYF.

The chain joins TRBV7-9 to TRBJ2-3, with D possibly matching TRBD2 (6 bases). The CDR3 runs 13 residues. The germline V gene encodes CDR1 SEHNR and CDR2 FQNEAQ (reference sequence). The CDR3 protein is CAAGHTEGDTQYF. In nucleotides, the CDR3 is TGTGCTGCCGGTCACACGGAGGGAGATACGCAGTATTTT.

With respect to this clonotype: This may stem from a read error, because a much larger clone lies one nucleotide away. The rearrangement uses TRBV7-8 and TRBJ2-2; D possibly corresponds to TRBD1 (6 bases). Germline CDR1 is SGHVS and CDR2 is FQNEAQ. This CDR3 is built from 17 residues. CDR3 residues: CASSLNELGADTVELFF. The CDR3 DNA is TGTGCCAGCAGCTTAAATGAGCTGGGGGCAGACACCGTGGAGCTGTTTTTT. Full variable domain (missing parts from reference TRBV7-8 and TRBJ2-2): GAGVSQSPRYKVAKRGQDVALRCDPISGHVSLFWYQQALGQGPEFLTYFQNEAQLDKSGLPSDRFFAERPEGSVSTLKIQRTQQEDSAVYLCASSLNELGADTVELFFGEGSRLTVL.

Ten or more counts support this clonotype. CDR3 nucleotides: TGCAGTGCTAGGCCGACCGGGATTAAGACCGGGGAGCTGTTTTTT. It specifies CSARPTGIKTGELFF. The gene calls are TRBV20-1 and TRBJ2-2, with TRBD2 as a possible D gene (5 bases). The V and J ends lost 3 bases and 5 bases respectively, with 16 bases between them. The V gene's germline CDR1 is DFQATT and CDR2 SNEGSKA (reference sequence). The CDR3 length is 15 residues.

The rearrangement uses TRBV18 and TRBJ2-1; 8 bases line up with TRBD1. The V gene end was trimmed by 5 bases and the J gene end by 13 bases; junction bases not matched to a gene: 7. This CDR3 contains 12 residues. The germline CDR1 and CDR2 sequences are KGHSH and LQKENI. The CDR3 nucleotides read TGTGCCAGCTCATCAGGGGACAGGCTCCAGTTCTTC. Its translation is CASSSGDRLQFF.

This clonotype was picked up many times. The V gene is TRBV4-1, the J gene TRBJ2-2; D may be TRBD1 or TRBD2 (5 bases each). The CDR3 has 16 residues. V was cut by 4 bases and J by 0 bases, with 12 bases left in between. Germline V gene sequence: CDR1 MGHRA, CDR2 YSYEKL. CDR3: CASSPWETANTGELFF. In nucleotides, the CDR3 is TGCGCCAGCAGCCCGTGGGAGACAGCGAACACCGGGGAGCTGTTTTTT.

The chain uses TRBV5-4 and TRBJ2-3; TRBD2 matches 7 bases. The J segment lost 0 bases and the V segment lost 3 bases, leaving 7 bases of the junction unmatched. CDR1 and CDR2 (germline): SGHNT, YYREEE (reference sequence). The CDR3 spans 16 residues. The CDR3 loop reads CASSSATSRSTDTQYF. CDR3 sequence (DNA): TGTGCCAGCAGCTCCGCGACTAGCAGGAGCACAGATACGCAGTATTTT.